This TCR beta chain was identified during a study of Graves' ophthalmopathy and Graves' hyperthyroidism. CDR3 regions of TCR beta were amplified from RNA transcripts. First-round RT-PCR relied on HTBI primers, and a second-round multiplex PCR came next. MiXCR, applied by TCRdb to the multiplex PCR reads, yields one record per CDR3 protein. The data hold about 590,000 distinct CDR3 sequences, with approximately 35% observed a single time. The germline gives CDR1 SQVTM, CDR2 ANQGSEA. This CDR3 region has 14 residues. V was cut by 5 bases and J by 1 base, with 14 bases left in between. The chain uses TRBV29-1 and TRBJ1-2; D perhaps matches TRBD1 (5 bases). Sequenced: peripheral blood or thyroid tissue (not recorded which). The TCR comes from an adult man with Graves' hyperthyroidism. This chain's CDR3 is CSVSGTNLNYGYTF. CDR3 sequence (DNA): TGCAGCGTTTCCGGGACCAATCTTAACTATGGCTACACCTTC.